One TCR beta chain is described in this entry. Antigen: not known. Every bit of the isolated RNA underwent reverse transcription, so sequencing read expressed TCRB transcripts. The average read count of naive, central memory and regulatory T cell samples was approximately 3.9 million. Clones were sequenced by immunoSEQ multiplex PCR, and TCRdb holds only the in-frame ones, with some missing. The data contain some 120,000 clones, approximately 15% of them singletons. Trimming removed 5 bases from V and 4 bases from J, with 11 bases in between. The CDR3 spans 14 residues. The germline gives CDR1 SNHLY, CDR2 FYNNEI. The sample belongs to a study of beta chain features in type 1 diabetes. Whole-study results and caveats: TCRB CDR3s from Type 1 diabetes patients were moderately but significantly shorter in all four CD4+ subsets. Diminished insertions and augmented deletions at VDJ junctions characterized type 1 diabetes patients.

About 120 mL of blood, on average, came from one heparinised draw per donor. The sequenced sample consisted of central memory CD4+ T cells from blood. The rearrangement uses TRBV2 and TRBJ1-4, with no clear D. The receptor was derived from a man aged 18 to 29 with type 1 diabetes. CDR3 nucleotides: TGTGCCAGCAGTCCGGTGACGGGTAATGAAAAACTGTTTTTT. It specifies CASSPVTGNEKLFF.